The rows below give T cell receptor beta chains drawn from one sample of a study of cytomegalovirus exposure and HLA in healthy donors. Repertoires were generated with immunoSEQ multiplex PCR, while TCRdb's copy carries only in-frame clones and drops some. The sample carries about 98,000 clones, more than 85% recorded once. The sample taken for sequencing was PBMCs. The receptors originated from a man between 18 and 29 years old in good health and CMV-seropositive. CDR3s include the opening cysteine and the closing phenylalanine or tryptophan. A D gene is named only where the DNA matches it firmly. Only some rows state a clone size, as once, few, many or a class for expanded clones.

v_call	d_call	clone_size	j_call	cdr3_nt	cdr3_aa
TRBV5-1	TRBD1	few	TRBJ2-7	TGCGCCAGCAGCTGGGGAGGGACAGGGACCGAGCAGTACTTC	CASSWGGTGTEQYF
TRBV7-2	TRBD1	NA	TRBJ2-7	TGTGCCAGCAGCCTCGGGACAGGGGGCGAGCAGTACTTC	CASSLGTGGEQYF
TRBV6-6	NA	NA	TRBJ2-3	TGTGCCAGCAGTTTGAACGCGGGGACGCAGTATTTT	CASSLNAGTQYF
TRBV5-1	NA	NA	TRBJ1-2	TGCGCCAGCAGCTTGGCCGTCGACAGTTTGGGAGGCTACACCTTC	CASSLAVDSLGGYTF
TRBV7-3	NA	NA	TRBJ2-5	TGTGCCAGCAGCTCGCAACTCCAAGAGACCCAGTACTTC	CASSSQLQETQYF
TRBV15	NA	NA	TRBJ2-1	TGTGCCACCTCCAGGGGCCTTGGCCCCTACAATGAGCAGTTCTTC	CATSRGLGPYNEQFF
TRBV6-5	NA	NA	TRBJ2-2	TGTGCCAGCCGGGACTCCGGGGAGCTGTTTTTT	CASRDSGELFF
TRBV11-1	NA	NA	TRBJ2-1	TGTGCCAGCAGCGATTCGACACATCCATGGCAGTTCTTC	CASSDSTHPWQFF
TRBV4-2	TRBD1	few	TRBJ1-2	TGTGCCAGCAGCCAACCCCCACAGGGGCTGTATGGCTACACCTTC	CASSQPPQGLYGYTF
TRBV2	NA	NA	TRBJ1-1	TGTGCCAGCAGTCCAGGGCGGGAGGGGACTGAAGCTTTCTTT	CASSPGREGTEAFF
TRBV13	NA	NA	TRBJ1-3	TGTGCCAGCAGCTGGTACGGGGGGAGCTCTGGAAACACCATATATTTT	CASSWYGGSSGNTIYF
TRBV14	TRBD2	NA	TRBJ2-5	TGTGCCAGCAGCCAGTTAGCGGGGAGAGAGACCCAGTACTTC	CASSQLAGRETQYF
TRBV6-6	TRBD1	NA	TRBJ1-5	TGTGCCAGCAGTTACGAGAGACAGGGGTATCAGCCCCAGCATTTT	CASSYERQGYQPQHF
TRBV9	NA	NA	TRBJ2-1	TGTGCCAGCAGCGTAATTGGAGCTTCCTACAATGAGCAGTTCTTC	CASSVIGASYNEQFF
TRBV5-6	NA	once	TRBJ1-1	TGTGCCAGCAGCTTGGCACTTAACACTGAAGCTTTCTTT	CASSLALNTEAFF
TRBV19	NA	many	TRBJ1-1	TGTGCCAGTAGTATGAGTCAGGGGACCATGAACACTGAAGCTTTCTTT	CASSMSQGTMNTEAFF